This T cell receptor beta chain was sequenced during a study of blood T cell repertoires in COVID-19. Whole-study context: From the United States, Italy and Spain came samples of acute and convalescent COVID-19. T cells, B-cell-depleted T cells, or PBMCs provided the cDNA or gDNA that served as material.

Patients of the Seattle cohort, enrolled during active infection, were followed longitudinally. The germline CDR1 and CDR2 sequences are LNHNV and YYDKDF (reference sequence). The CDR3 sequence is 13 residues long. Deletions cut 5 bases from V and 1 base from J, with 8 bases between. The data were produced by immunoSEQ multiplex PCR, yet TCRdb's version contains in-frame clones alone and is incomplete. The sample holds approximately 300,000 clones; 80% to 85% are singletons and the top ten take approximately 14%. The sequencing input was peripheral blood. The TCR comes from a person between 65 and 79 years old with COVID-19, enrolled during active disease. This chain uses TRBV15 with TRBJ1-1, with D uncertain. CDR3 nucleotide sequence: TGTGCCACCAGCCCGCAGCGGAACACTGAAGCTTTCTTT. It encodes CATSPQRNTEAFF.